This TCR beta chain was identified in a study of human T cells and chemical hapten exposure (TCRdb year 2021). Context from the whole study: For sensitization, 2% DPC in acetone was applied to an approximately 2 cm by approximately 2 cm area of upper inner arm skin. Libraries were pooled for sequencing, and per-sample TCR yields varied mainly because of small differences in library volumes within the pool. The patient cohort, mostly female, included alopecia areata with under or over 50% scalp involvement, alopecia totalis and alopecia universalis. Throughout the roughly 25-week study period, patients were also given weekly therapeutic DPC doses on the scalp. This study followed changes in the peripheral blood TCR repertoire in vivo during primary and secondary sensitization of alopecia patients to the hapten diphenylcyclopropenone (DPC). Patient blood was sampled pre-sensitization (week 0) and at 2, 6 and about 24 weeks after DPC sensitization. Under 30 alopecia patients gave blood for TCR sequencing at one to four time points (pre-sensitization, 2, 6 and 24 weeks). Patch testing on the upper back used Finn chambers containing 0.01% DPC, with scoring done after 6 days according to International Contact Dermatitis Research Group standards. Results and caveats for the whole study, not just this receptor: Expanded TCRs formed significantly more large CDR3 similarity clusters than pre-sensitization or healthy control sets, consistent with antigen-driven responses. The number of TCRs above 1 in 1000 frequency did not change with DPC sensitization; there was no evidence of global repertoire structure alterations. All patients had alopecia, a presumed autoimmune disease, so their immune response might differ from that of healthy individuals. A positive correlation was found between the number of PT1 expanded TCRs and patch test score, with significance reached at thresholds 8, 16 and 32 but not 4. Repeated subsampling changed both the strength of the expansion versus patch-test correlation and the threshold at which that correlation became significant.

The CDR3 goes from the cysteine to the phenylalanine over 13 residues. Of all the DNA, just the CDR3 is kept, 39 bases in frame from base 1. Relative to germline, V is 7 bases shorter and J is 4 bases shorter, with 13 bases between their ends. Library preparation used RACE. The reads were generated on a NextSeq 500. During library preparation, unique molecular identifiers were attached to individual cDNA molecules so that TCRs could be counted quantitatively and reproducibly. Both TCR alpha and TCR beta chains were sequenced from each blood RNA sample. In the source study's methods: The median number of TCRs per sample was 90,000 to 100,000, ranging from 23,224 to 690,600. V, J and CDR3 annotation of the TCR reads was performed with the Decombinator software suite. For the PS versus PT1 abundance plots, all samples were subsampled to the same number of TCRs (28,000). Expanded TCRs were defined as absent before sensitization and observed at least eight times at the 2-week time point. TCRdb reworked the public reads: Q25 trimming with fastp, MiXCR clone assembly, productive beta chains retained. Rows merge per CDR3 protein into single entries with the most common DNA and genes. These V and J calls originate from TCRdb's pipeline instead of the authors' own analysis. Recorded for this sample are some 330,000 distinct CDR3 sequences; around 5.5% of them occurred a single time. The ten largest make up around 8% of the sample.

Ten or more counts support this clonotype. This receptor's antigen is unknown. Per-nucleotide qualities are absent, and no much larger clonotype sits a single base away. The time point tag for this specimen amounts to: pre-sensitization, week 0. Taken with the paper, the label for treatment or condition translates to: therapeutic diphenylcyclopropenone sensitization with weekly scalp DPC. At every patch-test visit, the blood draw took place before the patch test was put on. To be eligible, patients had to be aged 18 to 70, diagnosed with alopecia and judged suitable for DPC therapy, while pregnant patients were excluded. Total RNA was extracted from unfractionated whole blood collected in Tempus Blood RNA tubes.

The clonotype comes from a woman aged 18-29 years with alopecia areata. Some clones in this sample may be carry-over from other donors' samples. Sample: whole blood, taken in connection with sensitization to the hapten diphenylcyclopropenone (DPC). The chain joins TRBV12-3 or TRBV12-4 to TRBJ1-2, with TRBD1 tentatively as D gene (6 bases match). The base sequence is TGTGCCAGCAACCAAGACAGGCCCTATGGCTACACCTTC. It translates to CASNQDRPYGYTF.